These T cell receptor beta chains were read from a single sample in a study of graft-versus-host responses after intestinal transplantation. The assay was immunoSEQ multiplex PCR, and TCRdb's table has in-frame clones only and misses some. The sample lists about 110,000 clones, around nine tenths seen once, with under 0.3% in the top ten. No antigens are known for them. This material consisted of unstimulated CD4+ T cells sorted from spleen or lymph node cells, taken before transplant. The source is a human donor who was the organ donor for an intestinal transplant. CDR3s include the opening cysteine and the closing phenylalanine or tryptophan. D genes are given only for firm matches.

d_gene | v_gene | CDR3aa
TRBD1 | TRBV11-2 | CASSLGWADRGTGELFF
TRBD1 | TRBV18 | CASSADREFEKLFF
NA | TRBV29-1 | CSVGKAEQFF
NA | TRBV10-3 | CAISDVRTGANVLTF
NA | TRBV5-4 | CASSLAGRGNTEAFF
NA | TRBV4-2 | CASSQDKAGGTDTQYF
TRBD1 | TRBV28 | CASTTTGGSEKLFF
NA | TRBV5-1 | CASSPQSTDTQYF
TRBD2 | TRBV19 | CASSIAGGDGSETQYF
TRBD2 | TRBV18 | CASSPRRETYEQYF
NA | TRBV29-1 | CSVGGHTINIQYF
TRBD1 | TRBV2 | CASSGTGGNQPQHF
NA | TRBV7-9 | CASRTSGAYTDTQYF
NA | TRBV4-3 | CASSHQGQSLNTEAFF
TRBD1 | TRBV18 | CASSSTGAGGNTIYF
TRBD1 | TRBV4-3 | CASSQQGARTDTQYF
NA | TRBV18 | CASSPARVGGNEKLFF
TRBD1 | TRBV6-1 | CASSPDRGEAQYF
TRBD1 | TRBV6-5 | CASKKGQDYNEQFF
TRBD2 | TRBV30 | CAWSVIEREAGELFF
TRBD2 | TRBV5-4 | CASSLPRTSGGPYNEQFF
NA | TRBV4-2 | CASSQDRNQPQHF
NA | TRBV29-1 | CSVVGLPNQETQYF
TRBD1 | TRBV19 | CASRHRGHGTEAFF
NA | TRBV7-2 | CASRPPPREKETQYF